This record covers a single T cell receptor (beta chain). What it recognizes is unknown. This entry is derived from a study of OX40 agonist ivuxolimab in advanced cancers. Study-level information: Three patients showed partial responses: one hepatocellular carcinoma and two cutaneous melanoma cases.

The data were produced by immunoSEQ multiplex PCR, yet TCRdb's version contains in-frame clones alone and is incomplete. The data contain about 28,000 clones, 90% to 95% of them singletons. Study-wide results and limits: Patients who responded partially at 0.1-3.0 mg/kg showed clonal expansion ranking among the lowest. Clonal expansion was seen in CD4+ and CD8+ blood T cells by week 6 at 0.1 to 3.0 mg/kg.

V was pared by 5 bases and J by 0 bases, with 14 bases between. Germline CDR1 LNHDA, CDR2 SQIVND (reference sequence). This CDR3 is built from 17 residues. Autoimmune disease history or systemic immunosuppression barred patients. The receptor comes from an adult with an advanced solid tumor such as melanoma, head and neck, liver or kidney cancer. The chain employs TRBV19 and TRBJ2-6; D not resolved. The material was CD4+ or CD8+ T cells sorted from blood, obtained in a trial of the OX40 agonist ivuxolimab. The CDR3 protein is CASSPAGTISGANVLTF. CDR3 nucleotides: TGTGCCAGTAGTCCGGCAGGTACAATCTCTGGGGCCAACGTCCTGACTTTC.